Below are 18 T cell receptor beta chains sequenced from a single sample in a study of cytomegalovirus exposure and HLA in healthy donors. PCR used 60 Vbeta primers and 13 Jbeta primers. The table came from immunoSEQ multiplex PCR; TCRdb's copy has only in-frame clones and leaves some out. The sample has 200,000 to 250,000 clones; 70% to 85% are singletons. The specimen sequenced was PBMCs. Receptors were obtained from a woman aged 60-70 years in good health and CMV-seropositive.

The rearrangement uses TRBV18 and TRBJ2-5; 8 bases match TRBD1. J was trimmed by 4 bases and V by 5 bases; bases with no gene match: 15. The CDR3 runs 17 residues. Per the germline V gene, CDR1 is KGHSH and CDR2 is LQKENI. As DNA, the CDR3 is TGTGCCAGCTCAGCTTGGGGGACAGGAGTTCGGGGAGAGACCCAGTACTTC. It is translated as CASSAWGTGVRGETQYF.

The chain uses TRBV30 and TRBJ1-3; 9 bases map to TRBD1. Unmatched junction bases numbered 1, after V lost 4 bases and J lost 3 bases. CDR3 length equals 13 residues. Germline V gives CDR1 GTSNPN, CDR2 SVGIG (reference sequence). CDR3 region: CAWMTGGGNTIYF. DNA of the CDR3: TGTGCCTGGATGACAGGGGGTGGAAACACCATATATTTT.

The chain employs TRBV4-1 and TRBJ2-7; tentatively, D is TRBD2 (6 bases). The V end was cut by 0 bases, the J end by 4 bases, with 19 bases between. CDR3 length: 17 amino acids. Germline CDR1 and CDR2: MGHRA and YSYEKL. The CDR3 loop is CASSQDFITGAQYEQYF. The CDR3 region has the DNA TGCGCCAGCAGCCAAGACTTTATTACGGGAGCCCAATACGAGCAGTACTTC.

In this sample, this clone turned up a few times. The chain joins TRBV27 to TRBJ2-4; 8 bases match TRBD1. CDR3 size: 13 residues. V gave up 5 bases and J gave up 3 bases; unmatched junction bases: 0. The germline V gene encodes CDR1 MNHEY and CDR2 SMNVEV (reference sequence). The CDR3 loop reads CASSGQGKNIQYF. The CDR3 DNA reads as TGTGCCAGCAGTGGACAGGGCAAAAACATTCAGTACTTC.

The genes are TRBV28 and TRBJ2-7; 7 nucleotides agree with TRBD1. V shed 7 bases, J shed 4 bases, and the junction held 4 bases outside the gene matches. In germline, CDR1 is MDHEN, CDR2 SYDVKM. The CDR3 runs 12 residues. The CDR3 is CASTQGQYEQYF. The CDR3 bases are TGTGCCAGCACACAGGGGCAGTACGAGCAGTACTTC.

The CDR3 nucleotides read TGTGCCAGCAGTTTGAGGGGGCATAACTATGGCTACACCTTC. Translation: CASSLRGHNYGYTF. The rearrangement uses TRBV27 and TRBJ1-2, with 7 bases fitting TRBD1. Trimming removed 3 bases from V and 1 base from J; junction bases left unmatched: 2. This CDR3 is built from 14 residues. Per germline, CDR1 MNHEY and CDR2 SMNVEV (reference sequence).

This chain joins TRBV6-5 and TRBJ2-6, with 7 bases that match TRBD1. Unmatched junction bases numbered 3, after V lost 4 bases and J lost 0 bases. CDR3 length: 16 amino acids. CDR1 MNHEY and CDR2 SVGAGI come from the germline V gene. Here the CDR3 reads CASSWTGNSGANVLTF. The CDR3 bases are TGTGCCAGCAGTTGGACAGGAAACTCTGGGGCCAACGTCCTGACTTTC.

The chain links TRBV21-1 to TRBJ2-3; the tabulated D call, TRBD2, remains unverified against the DNA. TRBV21-1 is assigned pseudogene status. The CDR3 totals 16 residues. The CDR3 DNA reads TGTGCCAGCAGCGAGACTAGCGGGAGGGTTACAGATACGCAGTATTTT. This sequence encodes CASSETSGRVTDTQYF.

The chain links TRBV15 to TRBJ1-5, with a tentative D call TRBD1 (6 bases). This CDR3 contains 16 residues. Germline CDR1 is LNHNV and CDR2 is YYDKDF (reference sequence). V gave up 1 base and J gave up 6 bases, with 16 bases separating them. Written as DNA, the CDR3 is TGTGCCACCAGCAGAGTACTCCAGGGGAGGGGTCAGCCCCAGCATTTT. This sequence encodes CATSRVLQGRGQPQHF. Complete variable domain (other parts from reference TRBV15 and TRBJ1-5): DAMVIQNPRYQVTQFGKPVTLSCSQTLNHNVMYWYQQKSSQAPKLLFHYYDKDFNNEADTPDNFQSRRPNTSFCFLDIRSPGLGDTAMYLCATSRVLQGRGQPQHFGDGTRLSIL.

The chain carries TRBV19 and TRBJ1-1; D uncertain. This CDR3 is built from 15 residues. Germline CDR1 LNHDA, CDR2 SQIVND (reference sequence). With 4 bases removed from V and 1 base from J, the gap between germline ends came to 13 bases. This CDR3 is CASSNPPSGNTEAFF. The CDR3 bases are TGTGCCAGTAGTAATCCCCCCTCAGGGAACACTGAAGCTTTCTTT. The variable domain in full, with the rest retrieved from reference TRBV19 and TRBJ1-1, is DGGITQSPKYLFRKEGQNVTLSCEQNLNHDAMYWYRQDPGQGLRLIYYSQIVNDFQKGDIAEGYSVSREKKESFPLTVTSAQKNPTAFYLCASSNPPSGNTEAFFGQGTRLTVV.

As concerns this clone: An end of the junction differs from the germline gene, which may be a read error. The rearrangement uses TRBV7-9 and TRBJ1-1; 7 bases map to TRBD1. This CDR3 contains 13 residues. CDR1 and CDR2 from the germline V gene are SEHNR and FQNEAQ (reference sequence). CDR3 sequence reads: CSSSFRDSAEAFF. The CDR3 DNA is TGTTCCAGCAGCTTTCGGGACAGCGCTGAAGCTTTCTTT.

This clone was seen a single time. V and J are TRBV6-1 and TRBJ2-7; TRBD1 is a possible D gene (5 bases). V was pared by 3 bases and J by 3 bases, with 21 bases between. The CDR3 has 17 amino acids. Germline CDR1 and CDR2: MNHNS and SASEGT. CDR3 sequence (DNA): TGTGCCAGCAGTGATAGGAGCGTGACAGTGAGACTCTACGAGCAGTACTTC. Amino acid sequence: CASSDRSVTVRLYEQYF.

This clone is a singleton in its sample. V gene TRBV7-2 combines with J gene TRBJ2-5; the match to TRBD2 covers 9 bases. Germline assignment: CDR1 SGHTA and CDR2 FQGNSA. J lost 5 bases, V lost 3 bases, and 7 bases had no gene match. The CDR3 totals 15 residues. The CDR3 DNA is TGTGCCAGCAGCTTGGTAGCGGGGGCCTGGGAGACCCAGTACTTC. It is translated as CASSLVAGAWETQYF.

The gene calls are TRBV5-6 and TRBJ1-1; 7 bases are a match to TRBD1. The CDR3 sequence is 13 residues long. After removal of 4 bases from V and 4 bases from J, the junction contained 4 bases not matched to a gene. Per the germline V gene, CDR1 is SGHDT and CDR2 is YYEEEE. The CDR3 region is CASSLTGPTEAFF. CDR3 DNA: TGTGCCAGCAGCCTGACAGGGCCCACTGAAGCTTTCTTT.

This clone came up a few times. The V and J genes are TRBV5-6 and TRBJ2-3, with 7 nucleotides matching TRBD1. In germline, CDR1 is SGHDT, CDR2 YYEEEE. J was trimmed by 3 bases and V by 4 bases; bases with no gene match: 2. The CDR3 loop spans 13 amino acids. CDR3 loop: CASSPTGTDTQYF. CDR3 nucleotide sequence: TGTGCCAGCAGCCCGACAGGGACAGATACGCAGTATTTT.

V is TRBV19 and J is TRBJ2-5, with 9 bases identical to TRBD2. The V gene's germline CDR1 is LNHDA and CDR2 SQIVND (reference sequence). This CDR3 spans 16 amino acids. The V and J ends lost 1 base and 5 bases, in that order; junction bases with no gene match: 8. For the CDR3, the DNA is TGTGCCAGTAGTATAGGTGTGGCTAGCGGGGTGGAGACCCAGTACTTC. Its protein is CASSIGVASGVETQYF.

The chain has TRBV11-2 and TRBJ2-7, with 8 bases fitting TRBD1. The junction had 12 bases not matched to a gene; V was cut back by 5 bases and J by 6 bases. The CDR3 runs 15 residues. Germline V gives CDR1 SGHAT, CDR2 FQNNGV. The CDR3 loop is CASSPPGQGFREQYF. As DNA, the CDR3 is TGTGCCAGCAGCCCTCCCGGACAGGGTTTTCGCGAGCAGTACTTC.

The chain recombines TRBV2 with TRBJ2-7; possibly TRBD1 for D (5 bases). The CDR3 has 13 residues. Trimming pared 2 bases from V and 6 bases from J, leaving 11 bases between. Germline V gene lookup returns CDR1 SNHLY and CDR2 FYNNEI. The CDR3, as DNA: TGTGCCAGCAGTGAACAGGGTCATGGCGAGCAGTACTTC. Translating gives CASSEQGHGEQYF.